This TCR beta chain was sequenced in a study of T cells in Graves' hyperthyroidism and ophthalmopathy. Each ophthalmopathy patient scored at least 3 on the Clinical Activity Score and at least 4 on NOSPECS grade, with duration under 3 months. Thyroid ultrasound, orbital computed tomography, clinical symptoms, and serum thyroxine and TRAb underpinned diagnoses. The PBMCs were taken from around 9 ml of fresh peripheral blood. Authors of the study amplified TCR beta CDR3 regions from RNA transcripts. First-round RT-PCR of the TCR CDR3 relied on the HTBI primer set. TCRdb re-called the multiplex PCR reads with MiXCR, one entry per CDR3 protein. The table has about 600,000 distinct CDR3 sequences, approximately 15% seen once. Study-wide points: In simple terms, a model built on 13 V-J features told ophthalmopathy apart from stable hyperthyroidism.

Notes on this clonotype: Its antigen is still unknown.

Trimming pared 1 base from V and 4 bases from J, leaving 16 bases between. The V gene's germline CDR1 is LGHNA and CDR2 YNFKEQ. The CDR3 covers 16 residues. The clonotype comes from a woman aged 40 to 50 with Graves' ophthalmopathy. This chain uses TRBV4-2 with TRBJ2-5; perhaps TRBD2 as D (6 bases). The sequencing sample was made of blood. This CDR3 reads CASSQVGRGSRETQYF. The CDR3 nucleotides read TGTGCCAGCAGCCAAGTTGGGCGGGGCTCCCGAGAGACCCAGTACTTC.